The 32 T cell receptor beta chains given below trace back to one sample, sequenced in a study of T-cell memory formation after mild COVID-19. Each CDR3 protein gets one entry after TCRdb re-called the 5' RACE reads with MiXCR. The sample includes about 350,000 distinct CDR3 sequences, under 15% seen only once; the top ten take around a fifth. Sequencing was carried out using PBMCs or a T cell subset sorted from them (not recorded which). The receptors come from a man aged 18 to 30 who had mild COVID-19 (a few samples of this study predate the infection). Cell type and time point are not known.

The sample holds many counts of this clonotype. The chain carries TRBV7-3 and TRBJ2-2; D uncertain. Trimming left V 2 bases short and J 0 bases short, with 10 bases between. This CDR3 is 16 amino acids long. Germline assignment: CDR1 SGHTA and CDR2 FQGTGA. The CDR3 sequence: CASSLYAPPNTGELFF. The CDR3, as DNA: TGTGCCAGCAGCTTATATGCGCCGCCGAACACCGGGGAGCTGTTTTTT. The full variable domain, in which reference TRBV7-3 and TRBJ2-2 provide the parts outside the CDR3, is GAGVSQTPSNKVTEKGKYVELRCDPISGHTALYWYRQSLGQGPEFLIYFQGTGAADDSGLPNDRFFAVRPEGSVSTLKIQRTERGDSAVYLCASSLYAPPNTGELFFGEGSRLTVL.

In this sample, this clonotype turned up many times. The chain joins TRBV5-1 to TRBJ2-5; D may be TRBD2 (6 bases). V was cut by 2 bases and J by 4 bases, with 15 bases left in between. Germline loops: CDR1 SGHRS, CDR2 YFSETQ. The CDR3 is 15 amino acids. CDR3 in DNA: TGCGCCAGCAGCTTTTTGGGTAGCGGCGTAGAGACCCAGTACTTC. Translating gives CASSFLGSGVETQYF.

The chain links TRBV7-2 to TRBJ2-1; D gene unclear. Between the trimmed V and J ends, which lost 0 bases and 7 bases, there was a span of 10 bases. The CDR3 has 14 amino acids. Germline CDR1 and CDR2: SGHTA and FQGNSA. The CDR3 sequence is CASSLAASWNEQFF. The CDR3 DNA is TGTGCCAGCAGCTTAGCGGCCTCCTGGAATGAGCAGTTCTTC.

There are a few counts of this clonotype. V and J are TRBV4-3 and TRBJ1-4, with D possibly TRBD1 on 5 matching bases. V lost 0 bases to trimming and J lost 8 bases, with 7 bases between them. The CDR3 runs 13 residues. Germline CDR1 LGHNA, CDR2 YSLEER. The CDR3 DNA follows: TGCGCCAGCAGCCAAGAGGGGGGGGAAAAACTGTTTTTT. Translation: CASSQEGGEKLFF.

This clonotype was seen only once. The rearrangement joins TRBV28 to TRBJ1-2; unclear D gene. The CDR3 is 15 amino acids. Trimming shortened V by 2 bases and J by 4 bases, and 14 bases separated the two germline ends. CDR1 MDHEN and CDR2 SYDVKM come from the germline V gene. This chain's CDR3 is CASSLKEGPLYGYTF. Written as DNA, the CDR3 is TGTGCCAGCAGTTTAAAGGAAGGGCCACTCTATGGCTACACCTTC.

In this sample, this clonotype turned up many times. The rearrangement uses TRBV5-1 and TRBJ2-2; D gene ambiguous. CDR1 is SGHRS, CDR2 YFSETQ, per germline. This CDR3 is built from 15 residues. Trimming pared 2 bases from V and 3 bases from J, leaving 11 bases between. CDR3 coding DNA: TGCGCCAGCAGCTTAGGGCAGAGCTACACCGGGGAGCTGTTTTTT. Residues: CASSLGQSYTGELFF.

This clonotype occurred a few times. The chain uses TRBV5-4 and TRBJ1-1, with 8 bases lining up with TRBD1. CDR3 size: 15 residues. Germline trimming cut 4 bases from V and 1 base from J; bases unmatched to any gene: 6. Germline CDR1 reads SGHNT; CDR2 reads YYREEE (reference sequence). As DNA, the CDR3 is TGTGCCAGCAGCCCAGGACAGGGCCCGAACACTGAAGCTTTCTTT. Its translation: CASSPGQGPNTEAFF.

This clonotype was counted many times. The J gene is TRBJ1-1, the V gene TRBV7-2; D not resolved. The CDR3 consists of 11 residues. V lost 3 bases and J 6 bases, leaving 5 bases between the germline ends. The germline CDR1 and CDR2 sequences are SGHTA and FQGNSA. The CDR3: CASSFGPEAFF. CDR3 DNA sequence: TGTGCCAGCAGCTTCGGCCCTGAAGCTTTCTTT.

The CDR3 DNA sequence: TGTGCCAGCAGTATTGGGACTAGCGGGGGGGCGACAGATACGCAGTATTTT. It yields the protein CASSIGTSGGATDTQYF. The chain has TRBV12-3 or TRBV12-4 and TRBJ2-3, with 16 bases aligning to TRBD2. The V gene end was trimmed by 5 bases and the J gene end by 3 bases; junction bases not matched to a gene: 5. The CDR3 consists of 17 residues.

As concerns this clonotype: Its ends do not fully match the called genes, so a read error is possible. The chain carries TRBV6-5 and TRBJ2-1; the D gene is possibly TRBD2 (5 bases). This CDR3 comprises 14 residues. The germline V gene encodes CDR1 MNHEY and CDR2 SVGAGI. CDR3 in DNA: TGTGCCAGCAGTTACTCGAGATCCGGGGTTGAGCGGTTCTTC. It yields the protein CASSYSRSGVERFF.

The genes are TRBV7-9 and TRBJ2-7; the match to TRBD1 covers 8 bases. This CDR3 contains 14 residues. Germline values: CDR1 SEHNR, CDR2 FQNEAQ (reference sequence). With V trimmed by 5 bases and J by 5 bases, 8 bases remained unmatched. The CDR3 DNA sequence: TGTGCCAGCAGCCCGACCGGGACAGGCCACGAGCAGTACGTC. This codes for CASSPTGTGHEQYV.

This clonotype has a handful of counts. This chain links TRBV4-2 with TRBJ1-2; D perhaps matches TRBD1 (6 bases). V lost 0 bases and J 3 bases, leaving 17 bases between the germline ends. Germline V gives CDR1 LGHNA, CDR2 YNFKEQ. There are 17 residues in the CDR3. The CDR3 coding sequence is TGTGCCAGCAGCCAAGATCCGTATGGGGGGCAGGACTATGGCTACACCTTC. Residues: CASSQDPYGGQDYGYTF.

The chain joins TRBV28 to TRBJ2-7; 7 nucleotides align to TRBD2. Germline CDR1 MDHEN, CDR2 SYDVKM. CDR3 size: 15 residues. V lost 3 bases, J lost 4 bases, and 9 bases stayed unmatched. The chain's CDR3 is CASSLSGGLSYEQYV. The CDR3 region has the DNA TGTGCCAGCAGTTTGTCCGGGGGGTTAAGTTACGAGCAGTACGTC.

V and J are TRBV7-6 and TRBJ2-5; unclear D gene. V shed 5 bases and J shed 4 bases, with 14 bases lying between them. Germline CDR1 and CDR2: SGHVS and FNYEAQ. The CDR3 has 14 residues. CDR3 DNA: TGTGCCAGCAGCCTCGTTGGCCCAGCAGAGACCCAGTACTTC. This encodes CASSLVGPAETQYF. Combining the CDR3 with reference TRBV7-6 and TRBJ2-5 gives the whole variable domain GAGVSQSPRYKVTKRGQDVALRCDPISGHVSLYWYRQALGQGPEFLTYFNYEAQQDKSGLPNDRFSAERPEGSISTLTIQRTEQRDSAMYRCASSLVGPAETQYFGPGTRLLVL.

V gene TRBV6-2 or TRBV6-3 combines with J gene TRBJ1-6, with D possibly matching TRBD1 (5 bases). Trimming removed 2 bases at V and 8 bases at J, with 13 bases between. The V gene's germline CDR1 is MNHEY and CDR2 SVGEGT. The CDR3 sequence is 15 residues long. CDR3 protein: CASSYERGYHSPLHF. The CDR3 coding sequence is TGTGCCAGCAGTTACGAACGGGGGTATCATTCACCCCTCCACTTT.

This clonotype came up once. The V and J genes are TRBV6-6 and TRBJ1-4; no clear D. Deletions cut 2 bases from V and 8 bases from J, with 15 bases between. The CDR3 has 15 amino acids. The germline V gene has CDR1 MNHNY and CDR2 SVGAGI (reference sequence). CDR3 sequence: CASSYGELGGEKLFF. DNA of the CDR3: TGTGCCAGCAGTTACGGTGAACTAGGAGGAGAAAAACTGTTTTTT.

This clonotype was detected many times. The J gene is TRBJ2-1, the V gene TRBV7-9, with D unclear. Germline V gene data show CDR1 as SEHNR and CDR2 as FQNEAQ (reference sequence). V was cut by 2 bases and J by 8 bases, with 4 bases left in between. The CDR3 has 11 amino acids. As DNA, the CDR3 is TGTGCCAGCAGCTTATTCCATGAGCAGTTCTTC. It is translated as CASSLFHEQFF.

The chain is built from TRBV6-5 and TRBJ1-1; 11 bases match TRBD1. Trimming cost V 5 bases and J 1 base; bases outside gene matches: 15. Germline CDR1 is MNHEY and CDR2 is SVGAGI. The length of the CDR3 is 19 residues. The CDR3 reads CASSHSYGQGARENTEAFF. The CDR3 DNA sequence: TGTGCCAGCAGTCATTCTTACGGACAGGGGGCCAGAGAGAACACTGAAGCTTTCTTT.

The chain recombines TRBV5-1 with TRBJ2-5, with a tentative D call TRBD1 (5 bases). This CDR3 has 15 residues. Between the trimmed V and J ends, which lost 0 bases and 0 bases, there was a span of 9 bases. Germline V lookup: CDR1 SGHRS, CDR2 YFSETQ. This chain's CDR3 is CASSLGQLYQETQYF. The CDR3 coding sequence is TGCGCCAGCAGCTTGGGACAGCTATACCAAGAGACCCAGTACTTC. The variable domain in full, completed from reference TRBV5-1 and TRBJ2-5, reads KAGVTQTPRYLIKTRGQQVTLSCSPISGHRSVSWYQQTPGQGLQFLFEYFSETQRNKGNFPGRFSGRQFSNSRSEMNVSTLELGDSALYLCASSLGQLYQETQYFGPGTRLLVL.

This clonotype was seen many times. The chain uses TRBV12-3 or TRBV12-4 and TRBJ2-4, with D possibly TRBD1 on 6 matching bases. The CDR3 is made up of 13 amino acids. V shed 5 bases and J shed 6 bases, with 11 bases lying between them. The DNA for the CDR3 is TGTGCCAGCAGTGCGGGCAGGGGAAACATTCAGTACTTC. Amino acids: CASSAGRGNIQYF.

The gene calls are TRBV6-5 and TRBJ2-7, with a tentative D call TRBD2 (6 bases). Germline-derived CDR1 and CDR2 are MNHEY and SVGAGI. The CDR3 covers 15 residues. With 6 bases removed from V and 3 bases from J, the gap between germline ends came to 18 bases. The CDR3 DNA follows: TGTGCCAGCAGGGCTGGGAGGTCCCGGAACTACGAGCAGTACTTC. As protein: CASRAGRSRNYEQYF.

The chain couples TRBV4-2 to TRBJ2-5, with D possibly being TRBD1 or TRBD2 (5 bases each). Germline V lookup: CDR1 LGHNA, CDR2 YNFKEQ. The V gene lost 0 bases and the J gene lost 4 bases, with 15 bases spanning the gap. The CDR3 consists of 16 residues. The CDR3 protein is CASSQDLGCGGETQYF. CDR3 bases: TGTGCCAGCAGCCAAGATCTTGGGTGTGGGGGAGAGACCCAGTACTTC.

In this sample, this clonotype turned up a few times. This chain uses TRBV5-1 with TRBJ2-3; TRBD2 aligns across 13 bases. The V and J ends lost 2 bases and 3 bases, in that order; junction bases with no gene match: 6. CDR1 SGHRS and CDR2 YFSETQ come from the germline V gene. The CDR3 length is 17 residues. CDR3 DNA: TGCGCCAGCAGCTTTCCGGGACTAGCGGGGTCGACAGATACGCAGTATTTT. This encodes CASSFPGLAGSTDTQYF. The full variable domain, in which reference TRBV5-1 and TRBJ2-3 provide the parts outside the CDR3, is KAGVTQTPRYLIKTRGQQVTLSCSPISGHRSVSWYQQTPGQGLQFLFEYFSETQRNKGNFPGRFSGRQFSNSRSEMNVSTLELGDSALYLCASSFPGLAGSTDTQYFGPGTRLTVL.

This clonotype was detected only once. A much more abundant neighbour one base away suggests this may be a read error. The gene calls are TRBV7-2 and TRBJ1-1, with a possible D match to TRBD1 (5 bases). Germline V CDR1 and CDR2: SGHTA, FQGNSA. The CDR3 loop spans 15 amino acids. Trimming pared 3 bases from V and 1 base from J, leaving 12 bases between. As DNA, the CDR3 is TGTGCCAGCAGCTTTGCCGTGACAGCGAACACTGAAGCTTTCTTT. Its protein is CASSFAVTANTEAFF.

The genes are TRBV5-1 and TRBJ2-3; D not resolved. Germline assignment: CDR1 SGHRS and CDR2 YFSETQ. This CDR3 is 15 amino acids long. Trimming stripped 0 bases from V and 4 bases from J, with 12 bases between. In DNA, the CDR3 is TGCGCCAGCAGCTTGGTACCTGGTGGGGCAGATACGCAGTATTTT. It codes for CASSLVPGGADTQYF.

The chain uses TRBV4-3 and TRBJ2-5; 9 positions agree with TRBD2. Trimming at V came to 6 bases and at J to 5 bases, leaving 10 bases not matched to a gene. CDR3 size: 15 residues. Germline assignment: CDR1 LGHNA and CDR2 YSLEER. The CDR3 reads CASSRVAGGPETQYF. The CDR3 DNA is TGCGCCAGCAGTCGAGTCGCGGGGGGGCCCGAGACCCAGTACTTC.

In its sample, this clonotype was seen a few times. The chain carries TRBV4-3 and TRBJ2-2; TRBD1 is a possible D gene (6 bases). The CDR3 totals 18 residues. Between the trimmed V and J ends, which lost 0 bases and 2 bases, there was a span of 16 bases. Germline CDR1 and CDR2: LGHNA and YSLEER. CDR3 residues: CASSQDERTETNTGELFF. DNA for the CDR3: TGCGCCAGCAGCCAAGATGAGAGGACAGAGACAAACACCGGGGAGCTGTTTTTT.

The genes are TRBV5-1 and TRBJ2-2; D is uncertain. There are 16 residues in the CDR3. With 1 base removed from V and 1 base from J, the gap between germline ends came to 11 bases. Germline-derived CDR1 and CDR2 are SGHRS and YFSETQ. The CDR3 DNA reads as TGCGCCAGCAGCTTGAGGGCAACAGAGAACACCGGGGAGCTGTTTTTT. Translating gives CASSLRATENTGELFF.

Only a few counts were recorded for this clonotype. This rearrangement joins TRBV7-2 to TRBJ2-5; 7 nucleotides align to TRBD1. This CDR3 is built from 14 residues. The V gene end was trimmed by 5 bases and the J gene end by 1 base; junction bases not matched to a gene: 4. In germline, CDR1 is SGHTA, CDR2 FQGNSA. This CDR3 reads CASSTRQGQETQYF. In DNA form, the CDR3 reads TGTGCCAGCAGCACCCGACAGGGCCAAGAGACCCAGTACTTC.

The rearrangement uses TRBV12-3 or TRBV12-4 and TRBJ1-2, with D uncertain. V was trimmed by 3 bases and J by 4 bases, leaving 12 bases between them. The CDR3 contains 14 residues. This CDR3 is CASSFTPGGYGYTF. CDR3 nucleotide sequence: TGTGCCAGCAGTTTCACCCCGGGAGGCTATGGCTACACCTTC.

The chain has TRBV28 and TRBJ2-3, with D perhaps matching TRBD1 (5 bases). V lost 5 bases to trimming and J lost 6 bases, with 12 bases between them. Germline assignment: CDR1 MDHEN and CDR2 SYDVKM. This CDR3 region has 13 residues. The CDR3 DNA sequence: TGTGCCAGCAGTCCCGCGACAGATGATACGCAGTATTTT. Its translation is CASSPATDDTQYF.

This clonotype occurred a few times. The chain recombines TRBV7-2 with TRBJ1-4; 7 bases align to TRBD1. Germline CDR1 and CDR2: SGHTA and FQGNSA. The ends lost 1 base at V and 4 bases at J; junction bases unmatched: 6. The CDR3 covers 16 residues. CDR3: CASSLVGTANNEKLFF. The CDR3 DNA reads TGTGCCAGCAGCTTAGTGGGGACAGCGAATAATGAAAAACTGTTTTTT. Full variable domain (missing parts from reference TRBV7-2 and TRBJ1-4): GAGVSQSPSNKVTEKGKDVELRCDPISGHTALYWYRQSLGQGLEFLIYFQGNSAPDKSGLPSDRFSAERTGGSVSTLTIQRTQQEDSAVYLCASSLVGTANNEKLFFGSGTQLSVL.